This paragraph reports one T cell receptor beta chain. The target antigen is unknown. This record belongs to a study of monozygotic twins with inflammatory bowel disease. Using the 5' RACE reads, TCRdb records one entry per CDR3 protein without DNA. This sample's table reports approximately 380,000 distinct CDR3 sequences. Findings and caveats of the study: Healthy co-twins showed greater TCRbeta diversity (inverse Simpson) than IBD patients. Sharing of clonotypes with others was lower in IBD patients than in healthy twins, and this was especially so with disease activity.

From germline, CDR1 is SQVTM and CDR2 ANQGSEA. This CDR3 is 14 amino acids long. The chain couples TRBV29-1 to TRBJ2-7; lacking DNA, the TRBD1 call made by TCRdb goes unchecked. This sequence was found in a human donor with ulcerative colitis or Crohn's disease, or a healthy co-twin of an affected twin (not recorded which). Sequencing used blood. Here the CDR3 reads CSVVRSGRGPEQYF.